The 14 T cell receptor beta chains presented below share a single source sample, sequenced in a study of OX40 agonist ivuxolimab in advanced cancers. Here immunoSEQ multiplex PCR was the method, and the copy in TCRdb shows in-frame clones only, minus some. The sample has some 50,000 clones; 75% to 85% are singletons. Specimen: CD4+ or CD8+ T cells sorted from blood, collected in a trial of the OX40 agonist ivuxolimab. The receptors stem from an adult with an advanced solid tumor such as melanoma, head and neck, liver or kidney cancer.

The chain employs TRBV27 and TRBJ2-2; D not resolved. Trimming cost V 3 bases and J 4 bases, with 15 bases left between them. There are 16 residues in the CDR3. Germline CDR1 reads MNHEY; CDR2 reads SMNVEV (reference sequence). The CDR3 DNA sequence: TGTGCCAGCAGTTTCTCCACCCACGCGGCCACCGGGGAGCTGTTTTTT. Protein sequence: CASSFSTHAATGELFF.

This clone appeared a few times. This sequence joins TRBV14 and TRBJ1-1; TRBD1 is a possible D gene (5 bases). The CDR3 extends over 16 amino acids. With 0 bases removed from V and 5 bases from J, the gap between germline ends came to 16 bases. CDR1 is SGHDN and CDR2 is FVKESK in the germline V gene. The CDR3 DNA sequence: TGTGCCAGCAGCCAAGATTTTAGGGGAGTTAGAACTGAAGCTTTCTTT. As protein: CASSQDFRGVRTEAFF.

The chain carries TRBV5-1 and TRBJ2-5; the D gene is possibly TRBD2 (6 bases). The CDR3 covers 16 residues. The germline V and J ends were trimmed by 7 bases and 5 bases, with 24 bases remaining between them. From germline, CDR1 is SGHRS and CDR2 YFSETQ. The CDR3 DNA reads TGCGCCAGCGGTCCATCAGGAGGGAGTATTACGGAGACCCAGTACTTC. It is translated as CASGPSGGSITETQYF. The complete variable domain, with remaining parts taken from reference TRBV5-1 and TRBJ2-5, reads KAGVTQTPRYLIKTRGQQVTLSCSPISGHRSVSWYQQTPGQGLQFLFEYFSETQRNKGNFPGRFSGRQFSNSRSEMNVSTLELGDSALYLCASGPSGGSITETQYFGPGTRLLVL.

The chain links TRBV5-1 to TRBJ2-5; 9 positions match TRBD2. Germline CDR1 reads SGHRS; CDR2 reads YFSETQ. The V gene end was trimmed by 3 bases and the J gene end by 4 bases; junction bases not matched to a gene: 13. The CDR3 is 17 residues long. In DNA, the CDR3 is TGCGCCAGCAGCTCCTCCTTTGGCGGGGGGGCCCTAGAGACCCAGTACTTC. Translating gives CASSSSFGGGALETQYF.

This clone occurred once. This chain joins TRBV7-9 and TRBJ2-3; no definite D call. Trimming stripped 3 bases from V and 0 bases from J, with 4 bases between. There are 13 residues in the CDR3. Looked up from germline, CDR1 is SEHNR and CDR2 is FQNEAQ (reference sequence). The CDR3 DNA reads TGTGCCAGCAGCTTCCTAAGCACAGATACGCAGTATTTT. Translating it yields CASSFLSTDTQYF.

This sequence joins TRBV19 and TRBJ2-2; 9 positions agree with TRBD1. CDR3 length: 17 residues. Per the germline V gene, CDR1 is LNHDA and CDR2 is SQIVND (reference sequence). V lost 1 base to trimming and J lost 0 bases; unmatched junction nucleotides: 3. CDR3 region: CASSIVYRGPNTGELFF. CDR3 DNA: TGTGCCAGTAGTATAGTCTACAGGGGGCCGAACACCGGGGAGCTGTTTTTT.

This clone appeared once. The CDR3 DNA sequence: TGTGCCAGCAGTTACACAGGACCCCGGAACGGGGCTTTCTTT. Its translation is CASSYTGPRNGAFF. V and J are TRBV6-5 and TRBJ1-1; maybe TRBD1 (5 bases). The CDR3 runs 14 residues. CDR1 is MNHEY and CDR2 is SVGAGI in the germline V gene. Deletions cut 2 bases from V and 11 bases from J, with 18 bases between.

This clone was found a few times. The genes are TRBV6-6 and TRBJ2-1; no clear D. Germline CDR1 reads MNHNY; CDR2 reads SVGAGI (reference sequence). V lost 6 bases to trimming and J lost 6 bases, with 15 bases between them. There are 14 residues in the CDR3. CDR3 DNA: TGTGCCAGCAGGCAATCGGACCTCCTCAATGAGCAGTTCTTC. Translated, it gives CASRQSDLLNEQFF.

The rearrangement links TRBV28 to TRBJ1-5; the D gene is possibly TRBD1 (5 bases). Per germline, CDR1 MDHEN and CDR2 SYDVKM. This CDR3 has 17 amino acids. The V end lost 6 bases, the J end lost 2 bases, and 20 bases lay between the germline ends. The CDR3, as DNA: TGTGCCAGCAGAGACAGCGGGGACCGCCTCCGCAATCAGCCCCAGCATTTT. Translation gives CASRDSGDRLRNQPQHF.

Only a few counts were recorded for this clone. The rearrangement uses TRBV6-1 and TRBJ2-7, with D unresolved. This CDR3 has 14 amino acids. The germline V gene has CDR1 MNHNS and CDR2 SASEGT. The V and J ends lost 6 bases and 1 base respectively, with 13 bases between them. The CDR3 coding sequence is TGTGCCAGCAGCTCCCCTGACAAGTCCTACGAGCAGTACTTC. Translated, it gives CASSSPDKSYEQYF.

There are a few counts of this clone. The chain employs TRBV19 and TRBJ1-2, with D maybe TRBD1 (5 bases). This CDR3 has 12 amino acids. V lost 7 bases and J lost 4, with 10 bases in between. Germline V gives CDR1 LNHDA, CDR2 SQIVND (reference sequence). In DNA, the CDR3 is TGTGCCAGTATTGGGGCAGGCTATGGCTACACCTTC. It codes for CASIGAGYGYTF.

The chain recombines TRBV9 with TRBJ2-7; 8 bases are a match to TRBD2. Germline V gene sequence: CDR1 SGDLS, CDR2 YYNGEE. CDR3 length: 19 residues. Trimming cost V 2 bases and J 3 bases; bases outside gene matches: 19. CDR3 loop: CASSVSTGTGGTSFYEQYF. The CDR3 DNA follows: TGTGCCAGCAGCGTTAGTACGGGAACCGGTGGGACTAGTTTCTACGAGCAGTACTTC.

Notes on this clone: A read error may produce the germline difference seen at one junction end. The chain carries TRBV27 and TRBJ2-1, with a tentative D call TRBD2 (6 bases). The germline V gene has CDR1 MNHEY and CDR2 SMNVEV (reference sequence). This CDR3 region has 18 residues. This chain's CDR3 is CASSISGGAGLLSDEQFF. The CDR3 nucleotides are TGTGCCAGCAGTATATCTGGGGGAGCGGGCCTATTGAGCGATGAGCAGTTCTTC.

V usage is TRBV18 and J usage is TRBJ1-1; D remains unclear. V shed 4 bases and J shed 8 bases, with 11 bases lying between them. Germline assignment: CDR1 KGHSH and CDR2 LQKENI. The CDR3 is 12 residues long. The CDR3, as DNA: TGTGCCAGCTCACGCTCCTTAGCGGAAGCTTTCTTT. It translates to CASSRSLAEAFF.